The 15 T cell receptor beta chains presented below share a single source sample, sequenced in a study of cytomegalovirus exposure and HLA in healthy donors. PCR amplification relied on 60 Vbeta primers (plus 13 Jbeta primers). The repertoire was sequenced with immunoSEQ multiplex PCR; TCRdb's copy has only in-frame clones and lacks some. The data hold 50,000 to 65,000 clones, with 71% observed a single time. Input material: PBMCs. Every receptor here comes from a man aged 45-65 years in good health and CMV-seropositive.

The rearrangement links TRBV7-2 to TRBJ1-2, with 11 bases identical to TRBD1. The germline V gene has CDR1 SGHTA and CDR2 FQGNSA. The CDR3 runs 13 residues. J gave up 9 bases and V 5 bases, and 5 bases lay outside the gene matches. For the CDR3, the DNA is TGTGCCAGCAGCCGGACAGGGGGCGAAAGCTACACCTTC. Translation gives CASSRTGGESYTF.

The CDR3 nucleotides are TGTGCCAGCAGCTTGAGAGGCCAGATACAAGAGACCCAGTACTTC. Its protein is CASSLRGQIQETQYF. The V call is TRBV7-2, the J call TRBJ2-5, with D unclear. This CDR3 is built from 15 residues. Per germline, CDR1 SGHTA and CDR2 FQGNSA. V lost 3 bases and J lost 2, with 13 bases in between.

This sequence joins TRBV6-1 and TRBJ1-1; D gene unclear. The CDR3 is 13 amino acids. CDR1 and CDR2 (germline): MNHNS, SASEGT. With 0 bases removed from V and 7 bases from J, the gap between germline ends came to 9 bases. The CDR3 protein is CASSEARRDEAFF. The DNA for the CDR3 is TGTGCCAGCAGTGAAGCAAGAAGAGATGAAGCTTTCTTT.

The gene calls are TRBV14 and TRBJ1-2; D might be TRBD1 (6 bases). This CDR3 is built from 16 residues. V was pared by 8 bases and J by 4 bases, with 23 bases between. Looked up from germline, CDR1 is SGHDN and CDR2 is FVKESK. CDR3 protein: CASRQGGGGSPYGYTF. The CDR3, as DNA: TGTGCCAGCCGACAAGGAGGGGGGGGTAGCCCCTATGGCTACACCTTC.

The J gene is TRBJ2-3, the V gene TRBV27; D may be TRBD1 (6 bases). This CDR3 is 13 amino acids long. The V end was cut by 5 bases, the J end by 4 bases, with 10 bases between. Germline CDR1 and CDR2: MNHEY and SMNVEV (reference sequence). CDR3 loop: CASSPQGADTQYF. The CDR3 DNA sequence: TGTGCCAGCAGTCCACAGGGTGCAGATACGCAGTATTTT.

This chain joins TRBV5-1 and TRBJ1-2; possible D gene TRBD1, 5 bases. In germline, CDR1 is SGHRS, CDR2 YFSETQ. The CDR3 loop spans 13 amino acids. Trimming shortened V by 0 bases and J by 7 bases, and 10 bases separated the two germline ends. The CDR3 spells CASSLGQGGGYTF. CDR3 in DNA: TGCGCCAGCAGCTTGGGGCAGGGAGGTGGCTACACCTTC.

The chain uses TRBV6-6 and TRBJ1-3; tentatively, D is TRBD1 (6 bases). The CDR3 covers 15 residues. Trimming cost V 5 bases and J 0 bases, with 11 bases left between them. Germline CDR1 reads MNHNY; CDR2 reads SVGAGI (reference sequence). CDR3 region: CASSERQVSGNTIYF. CDR3 nucleotides: TGTGCCAGCAGTGAGCGACAGGTCTCTGGAAACACCATATATTTT.

This chain joins TRBV28 and TRBJ2-7, with 10 positions matching TRBD1. Germline-derived CDR1 and CDR2 are MDHEN and SYDVKM. V lost 5 bases and J lost 4; bases outside the gene matches: 8. This CDR3 has 15 residues. CDR3 DNA: TGTGCCAGCAGTAAACCTGGGACAGGGGTGTACGAGCAGTACTTC. It specifies CASSKPGTGVYEQYF.

The genes are TRBV5-5 and TRBJ1-1, with a tentative D call TRBD1 (6 bases). Germline V CDR1 and CDR2: SGHKS, YYEKEE (reference sequence). Trimming shortened V by 6 bases and J by 2 bases, and 14 bases separated the two germline ends. The CDR3 contains 14 residues. CDR3 nucleotides: TGTGCCAGCACCTCAAAGGGGGTTAACACTGAAGCTTTCTTT. Amino acid sequence: CASTSKGVNTEAFF. Full variable domain (outside the CDR3, taken from reference TRBV5-5 and TRBJ1-1): DAGVTQSPTHLIKTRGQQVTLRCSPISGHKSVSWYQQVLGQGPQFIFQYYEKEERGRGNFPDRFSARQFPNYSSELNVNALLLGDSALYLCASTSKGVNTEAFFGQGTRLTVV.

The rearrangement uses TRBV9 and TRBJ1-1; 12 bases agree with TRBD1. Germline-derived CDR1 and CDR2 are SGDLS and YYNGEE. V was pared by 4 bases and J by 2 bases, with 12 bases of the junction left unmatched. The CDR3 sequence is 18 residues long. CDR3 loop: CASSLQTGTGGLNTEAFF. The DNA of the CDR3 is TGTGCCAGCAGCCTCCAGACCGGGACAGGGGGCCTAAACACTGAAGCTTTCTTT.

The chain joins TRBV28 to TRBJ1-2; D is ambiguous. Per the germline V gene, CDR1 is MDHEN and CDR2 is SYDVKM. With 7 bases removed from V and 5 bases from J, the gap between germline ends came to 17 bases. This CDR3 region has 14 residues. CDR3 DNA: TGTGCCAGCAAGGAAAGGCCTAGAGCTTATGGCTACACCTTC. Translation gives CASKERPRAYGYTF.

The CDR3 DNA follows: TGTGCCAGCAGGCCCTTAGGAAGGGGGCCTAGTGAAAAACTGTTTTTT. This codes for CASRPLGRGPSEKLFF. The chain recombines TRBV27 with TRBJ1-4; 7 bases align to TRBD1. From germline, CDR1 is MNHEY and CDR2 SMNVEV (reference sequence). V dropped 6 bases and J dropped 7; count of bases not matched to a gene: 14. The CDR3 runs 16 residues.

The V gene is TRBV10-1, the J gene TRBJ2-5, with 8 bases fitting TRBD1. CDR1 and CDR2 from the germline V gene are WNHNN and SYGVQD (reference sequence). CDR3 length: 16 amino acids. Losses at the gene ends were 7 bases for V and 0 bases for J; bases not matched to a gene: 10. CDR3 coding DNA: TGCGCCAGCACAGACAGGGGACTGCTCGACCAAGAGACCCAGTACTTC. It codes for CASTDRGLLDQETQYF.

The J gene is TRBJ2-1, the V gene TRBV5-1, with D perhaps matching TRBD2 (7 bases). V lost 0 bases and J 5 bases, leaving 21 bases between the germline ends. The germline CDR1 and CDR2 sequences are SGHRS and YFSETQ. The CDR3 consists of 18 residues. The CDR3 loop reads CASSLGQGRAGRDNEQFF. CDR3 DNA: TGCGCCAGCAGCTTGGGGCAGGGGAGGGCGGGACGGGACAATGAGCAGTTCTTC.

This chain links TRBV6-5 with TRBJ1-5, with 11 nucleotides matching TRBD1. The germline gives CDR1 MNHEY, CDR2 SVGAGI. The CDR3 runs 15 residues. The trim removed 5 bases at V and 5 bases at J, leaving 5 bases unmatched. DNA of the CDR3: TGTGCCAGCAGTAAAGGGACAGGGGGTTATCAGCCCCAGCATTTT. It yields the protein CASSKGTGGYQPQHF.